This TCR beta chain originates from a study of cytomegalovirus exposure and HLA in healthy donors. Researchers ran the PCR with 60 Vbeta and 13 Jbeta primers. Original data processing: In a later analysis, some 10 million of about 80 million unique beta chains occurred in at least two donors. The assay was immunoSEQ multiplex PCR, and TCRdb's table has in-frame clones only and misses some. The V and J calls and the clone size are those of that table, but D and trimming were determined from the DNA. Of about 120,000 clones in the sample, over 60% were seen once. This CDR3 has 13 amino acids. Germline CDR1 is SGHTA and CDR2 is FQGTGA. Trimming cost V 4 bases and J 1 base, with 7 bases left between them.

The sequence came from a middle-aged woman in good health and CMV-seropositive. Sample: PBMCs. The V gene is TRBV7-3, the J gene TRBJ1-1; weak D call: TRBD1 (6 bases). The CDR3 DNA reads TGTGCCAGCAGCTCGGGACAGAACACTGAAGCTTTCTTT. Translating gives CASSSGQNTEAFF.